One sample yielded the 12 T cell receptor beta chains listed below, sequenced in a study of cytomegalovirus exposure and HLA in healthy donors. Amplification used 60 Vbeta primers and 13 Jbeta primers. Profiling relied on immunoSEQ multiplex PCR, and the TCRdb table lists in-frame clones only, not all of them. The listing records 220,000 or so clones. The sequencing input was PBMCs. The receptor source for this set is a girl aged 2 to 9 in good health and CMV-seropositive.

The CDR3 protein is CASSFPSGSYNEQFF. The CDR3 coding sequence is TGCGCCAGCAGCTTCCCTAGCGGGAGCTACAATGAGCAGTTCTTC. The chain joins TRBV5-1 to TRBJ2-1; 10 nucleotides line up with TRBD2. The CDR3 has 15 residues. Looked up from germline, CDR1 is SGHRS and CDR2 is YFSETQ. V trimming: 2 bases; J trimming: 3 bases; junction bases outside the gene matches: 2.

The rearrangement uses TRBV7-9 and TRBJ1-5; no reliable D call. Germline V CDR1 and CDR2: SEHNR, FQNEAQ (reference sequence). V lost 5 bases and J 1 base, leaving 18 bases between the germline ends. There are 17 residues in the CDR3. In DNA, the CDR3 is TGTGCCAGCAGCAAATATAGTGGAGGGTTGAGCAATCAGCCCCAGCATTTT. This gives the protein CASSKYSGGLSNQPQHF. The variable domain in full, completed from reference TRBV7-9 and TRBJ1-5, reads DTGVSQNPRHKITKRGQNVTFRCDPISEHNRLYWYRQTLGQGPEFLTYFQNEAQLEKSRLLSDRFSAERPKGSFSTLEIQRTEQGDSAMYLCASSKYSGGLSNQPQHFGDGTRLSIL.

CDR3 amino acids: CASSSGLAGVQETQYF. The CDR3 DNA is TGTGCCAGCAGCTCGGGACTAGCGGGGGTCCAAGAGACCCAGTACTTC. V usage is TRBV4-2 and J usage is TRBJ2-5; 14 nucleotides align to TRBD2. Trimming removed 5 bases from V and 1 base from J; junction bases left unmatched: 3. The length of the CDR3 is 16 residues. CDR1 and CDR2 from the germline V gene are LGHNA and YNFKEQ.

V is TRBV2 and J is TRBJ2-7; 7 bases are shared with TRBD1. Looked up from germline, CDR1 is SNHLY and CDR2 is FYNNEI. CDR3 length: 15 residues. J gave up 5 bases and V 6 bases, and 13 bases lay outside the gene matches. As DNA, the CDR3 is TGTGCCAGCAGCAGTTCGGGACAGCCTTCGAACGAGCAGTACTTC. This translates into CASSSSGQPSNEQYF.

This chain connects TRBV11-2 to TRBJ2-7, with TRBD2 matching 7 bases. Germline V gene sequence: CDR1 SGHAT, CDR2 FQNNGV. This CDR3 is built from 15 residues. The ends lost 0 bases at V and 3 bases at J; junction bases unmatched: 5. CDR3 sequence: CASSLELAGGYEQYF. CDR3 DNA: TGTGCCAGCAGCTTAGAGTTAGCGGGTGGCTACGAGCAGTACTTC.

This chain links TRBV19 with TRBJ2-7; 8 bases are shared with TRBD1. J gave up 3 bases and V 5 bases, and 6 bases lay outside the gene matches. Germline V gives CDR1 LNHDA, CDR2 SQIVND (reference sequence). The length of the CDR3 is 14 residues. The CDR3 nucleotides are TGTGCCAGTAGTTTGACAGGGGAGGTCTACGAGCAGTACTTC. It encodes CASSLTGEVYEQYF.

V gene TRBV11-2 combines with J gene TRBJ2-7; D remains ambiguous. The CDR3 extends over 11 amino acids. Per the germline V gene, CDR1 is SGHAT and CDR2 is FQNNGV. The V end was cut by 5 bases, the J end by 1 base, with 3 bases between. The chain's CDR3 is CASSPSYEQYF. The CDR3 bases are TGTGCCAGCAGCCCATCCTACGAGCAGTACTTC.

The chain has TRBV27 and TRBJ2-1, with TRBD2 matching over 14 bases. This CDR3 has 15 residues. CDR1 and CDR2 (germline): MNHEY, SMNVEV (reference sequence). J was trimmed by 9 bases and V by 5 bases; bases with no gene match: 6. The chain's CDR3 is CASSKGLAGAAEQFF. The CDR3 DNA follows: TGTGCCAGCAGTAAGGGACTAGCGGGAGCGGCTGAGCAGTTCTTC.

This chain joins TRBV11-2 and TRBJ2-4; D may be TRBD1 (5 bases). Germline V gives CDR1 SGHAT, CDR2 FQNNGV. Trimming cost V 4 bases and J 8 bases, with 15 bases left between them. This CDR3 has 14 residues. This CDR3 is CASSSTVSGDIQYF. Here the CDR3 DNA reads TGTGCCAGCAGCTCGACAGTTAGTGGGGACATTCAGTACTTC. Full variable domain (rest looked up from reference TRBV11-2 and TRBJ2-4): EAGVAQSPRYKIIEKRQSVAFWCNPISGHATLYWYQQILGQGPKLLIQFQNNGVVDDSQLPKDRFSAERLKGVDSTLKIQPAKLEDSAVYLCASSSTVSGDIQYFGAGTRLSVL.

The chain combines TRBV27 with TRBJ2-7; D is undetermined. The CDR3 spans 14 residues. The germline CDR1 and CDR2 sequences are MNHEY and SMNVEV (reference sequence). V was trimmed by 4 bases and J by 4 bases, leaving 14 bases between them. CDR3 bases: TGTGCCAGCAGTTGGAGTGAGCTCCCATACGAGCAGTACTTC. This gives the protein CASSWSELPYEQYF.

V and J are TRBV27 and TRBJ2-5; D is possibly TRBD2 (5 bases). The CDR3 has 15 amino acids. The germline V gene has CDR1 MNHEY and CDR2 SMNVEV (reference sequence). V lost 5 bases and J 5 bases, leaving 18 bases between the germline ends. The CDR3 nucleotides read TGTGCCAGCAGTCTGAGGGCGGAGGCCTGGGAGACCCAGTACTTC. Residues: CASSLRAEAWETQYF.

For this clone: One end of the junction is discordant with germline, which a read error may explain. The J gene is TRBJ2-6, the V gene TRBV7-2; perhaps TRBD1 as D (5 bases). Per the germline V gene, CDR1 is SGHTA and CDR2 is FQGNSA. The CDR3 is made up of 15 amino acids. The DNA for the CDR3 is TGTGCCAGCAGCCCCCAGAAGTCTGGGGCCAACGCCCTGACTTTC. This sequence encodes CASSPQKSGANALTF.